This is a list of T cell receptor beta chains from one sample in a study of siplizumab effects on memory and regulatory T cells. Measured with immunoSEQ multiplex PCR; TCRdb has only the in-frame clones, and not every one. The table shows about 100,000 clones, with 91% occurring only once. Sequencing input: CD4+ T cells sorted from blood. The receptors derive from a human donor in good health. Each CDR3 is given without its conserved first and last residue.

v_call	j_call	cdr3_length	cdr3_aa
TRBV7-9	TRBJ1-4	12	ASSLTTGGEKLF
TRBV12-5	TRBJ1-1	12	ASGSRQVTPEAF
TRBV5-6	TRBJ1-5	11	ASSPWEGDPQH
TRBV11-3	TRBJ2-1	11	ASSSNIWGEQF
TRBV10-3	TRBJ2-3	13	AISGPTGVTDTQY
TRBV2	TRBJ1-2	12	ASSGVQGTYGYT
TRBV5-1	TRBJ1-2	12	ASSQGAQMGGYT
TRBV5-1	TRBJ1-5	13	ASSLGGTTDQPQH
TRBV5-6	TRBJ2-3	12	ASSLDRVSDTQY
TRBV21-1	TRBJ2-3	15	ASSKDPGAGNTDTQY
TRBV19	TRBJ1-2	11	ASSIDRGYGYT
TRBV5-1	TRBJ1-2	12	ASSSGGANYGYT
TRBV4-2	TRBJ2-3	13	ASSQGGSSTDTQY
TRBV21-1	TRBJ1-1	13	ASSPEGPRNTEAF
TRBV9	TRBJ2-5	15	ASSVAGTGGIGETQY
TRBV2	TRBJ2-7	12	ASSAQTVSYEQY
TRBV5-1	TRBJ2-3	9	ASSITDTQY
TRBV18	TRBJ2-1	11	ASSPPTGNEQF
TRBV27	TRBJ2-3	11	ASSLFSTDTQY
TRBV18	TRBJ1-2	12	ASSDGQGQGGYT
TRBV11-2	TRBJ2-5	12	ASSSRGVQETQY
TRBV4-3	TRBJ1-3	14	ASSQEGRGSGNTIY